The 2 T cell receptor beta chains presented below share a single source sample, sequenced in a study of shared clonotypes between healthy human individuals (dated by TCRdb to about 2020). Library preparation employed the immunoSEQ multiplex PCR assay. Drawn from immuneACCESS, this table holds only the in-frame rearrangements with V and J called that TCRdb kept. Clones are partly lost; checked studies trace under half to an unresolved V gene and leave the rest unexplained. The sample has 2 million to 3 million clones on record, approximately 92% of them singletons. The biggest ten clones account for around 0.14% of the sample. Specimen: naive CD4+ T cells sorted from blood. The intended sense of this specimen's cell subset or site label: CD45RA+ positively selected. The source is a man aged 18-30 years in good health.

The CDR3 protein is CATSRESLAGDHEQYF. The CDR3 region has the DNA TGTGCCACCAGCAGAGAATCGCTAGCGGGAGACCACGAGCAGTACTTC. V and J are TRBV15 and TRBJ2-5; 10 bases agree with TRBD2. The tail of the sequence fits TRBJ2-7 better, so the J call may be wrong. From germline, CDR1 is LNHNV and CDR2 YYDKDF (reference sequence). This CDR3 region has 16 residues.

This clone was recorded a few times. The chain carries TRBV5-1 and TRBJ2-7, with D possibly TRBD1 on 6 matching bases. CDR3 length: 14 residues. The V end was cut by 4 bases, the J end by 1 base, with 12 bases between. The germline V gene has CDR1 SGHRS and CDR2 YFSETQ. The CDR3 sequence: CASSASGTSYEQYF. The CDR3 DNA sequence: TGCGCCAGCAGCGCCTCCGGGACATCCTACGAGCAGTACTTC.